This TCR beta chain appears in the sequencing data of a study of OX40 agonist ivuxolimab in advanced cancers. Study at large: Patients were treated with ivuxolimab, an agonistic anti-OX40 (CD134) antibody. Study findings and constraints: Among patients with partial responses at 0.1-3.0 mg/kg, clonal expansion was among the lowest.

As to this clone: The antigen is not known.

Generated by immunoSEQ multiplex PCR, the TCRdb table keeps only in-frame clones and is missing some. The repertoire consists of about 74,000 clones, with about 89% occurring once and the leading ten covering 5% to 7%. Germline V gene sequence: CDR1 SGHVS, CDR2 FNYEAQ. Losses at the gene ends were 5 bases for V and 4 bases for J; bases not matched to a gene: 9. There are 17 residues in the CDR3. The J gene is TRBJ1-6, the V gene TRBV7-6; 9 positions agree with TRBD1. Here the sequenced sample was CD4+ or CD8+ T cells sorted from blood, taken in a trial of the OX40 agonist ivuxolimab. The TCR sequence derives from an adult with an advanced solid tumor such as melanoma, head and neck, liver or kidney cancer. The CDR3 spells CASSLTKTGGYNSPLHF. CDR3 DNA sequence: TGTGCCAGCAGCCTAACTAAGACAGGGGGGTATAATTCACCCCTCCACTTT.